Described below is a single T cell receptor beta chain sequence and its context. Its cognate antigen is unknown. MiXCR, run by TCRdb on the reads, gives a single entry per CDR3 protein. This sample has 650,000 to 900,000 distinct CDR3 sequences; over 25% occur once, and the top ten carry roughly an eighth. The entry originates in a study of T cell repertoires in cytomegalovirus infection. As for the study in general: Matching HLA type, along with CMV infection, was indicated by public TCR beta signatures. Study-wide results and caveats: Identification of carriers of CMV plus the relevant HLA was performed using cumulative public TCR beta family frequency. Predominance within the ex vivo response was attributable to HLA-C-restricted CMV-specific TCR beta clonotypes.

Germline loops: CDR1 SGHRS, CDR2 YFSETQ. The length of the CDR3 is 14 residues. The germline V and J ends were trimmed by 3 bases and 1 base, with 11 bases remaining between them. Here the sequenced sample was cultured CD8+ T cells from PBMCs, taken from culture after CMV antigen stimulation. The TCR originated in a human donor in good health (CMV status not recorded). Some clones in this sample may be carry-over from other donors' samples. V gene TRBV5-1 combines with J gene TRBJ2-7, with D unclear. In nucleotides, the CDR3 is TGCGCCAGCAGCTCATCGGACGGATCCTACGAGCAGTACTTC. Encoded protein: CASSSSDGSYEQYF.